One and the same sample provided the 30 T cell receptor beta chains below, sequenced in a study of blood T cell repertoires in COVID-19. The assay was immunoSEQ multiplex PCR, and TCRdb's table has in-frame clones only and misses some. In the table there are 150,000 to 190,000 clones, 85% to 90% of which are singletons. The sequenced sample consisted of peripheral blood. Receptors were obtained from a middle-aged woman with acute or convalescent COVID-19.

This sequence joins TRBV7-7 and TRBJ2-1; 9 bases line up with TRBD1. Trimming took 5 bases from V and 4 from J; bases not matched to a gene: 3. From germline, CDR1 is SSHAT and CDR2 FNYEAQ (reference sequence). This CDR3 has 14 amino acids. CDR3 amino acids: CASSMGQGYNEQFF. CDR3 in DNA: TGTGCCAGCAGCATGGGACAGGGTTACAATGAGCAGTTCTTC.

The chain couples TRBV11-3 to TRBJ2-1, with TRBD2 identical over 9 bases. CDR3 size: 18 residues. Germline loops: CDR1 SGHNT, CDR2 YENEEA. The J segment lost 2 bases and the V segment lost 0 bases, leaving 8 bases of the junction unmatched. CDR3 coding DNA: TGTGCCAGCAGCTTAGATACGAGCGGGAGGCGCACCTACAATGAGCAGTTCTTC. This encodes CASSLDTSGRRTYNEQFF. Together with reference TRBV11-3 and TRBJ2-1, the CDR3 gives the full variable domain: EAGVVQSPRYKIIEKKQPVAFWCNPISGHNTLYWYLQNLGQGPELLIRYENEEAVDDSQLPKDRFSAERLKGVDSTLKIQPAELGDSAVYLCASSLDTSGRRTYNEQFFGPGTRLTVL.

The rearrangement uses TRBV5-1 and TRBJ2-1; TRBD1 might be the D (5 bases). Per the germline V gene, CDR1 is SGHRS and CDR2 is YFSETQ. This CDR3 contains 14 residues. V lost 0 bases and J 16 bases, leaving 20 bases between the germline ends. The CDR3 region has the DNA TGCGCCAGCAGCTTGGGAGGTGGGGCAGGTGGGTCTTTCTTC. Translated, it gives CASSLGGGAGGSFF.

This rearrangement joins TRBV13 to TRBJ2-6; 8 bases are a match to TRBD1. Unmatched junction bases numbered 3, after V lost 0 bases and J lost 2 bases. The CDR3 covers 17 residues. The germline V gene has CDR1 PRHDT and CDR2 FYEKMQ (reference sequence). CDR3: CASSLGGQGTGANVLTF. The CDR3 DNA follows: TGTGCCAGCAGCTTAGGTGGACAGGGAACTGGGGCCAACGTCCTGACTTTC. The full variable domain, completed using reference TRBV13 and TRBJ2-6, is AAGVIQSPRHLIKEKRETATLKCYPIPRHDTVYWYQQGPGQDPQFLISFYEKMQSDKGSIPDRFSAQQFSDYHSELNMSSLELGDSALYFCASSLGGQGTGANVLTFGAGSRLTVL.

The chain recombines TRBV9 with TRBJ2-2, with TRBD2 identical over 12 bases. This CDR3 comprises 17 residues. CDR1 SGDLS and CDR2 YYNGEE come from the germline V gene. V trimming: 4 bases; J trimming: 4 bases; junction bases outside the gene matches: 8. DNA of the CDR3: TGTGCCAGCAGCAATCCGACTAGCGGGGGAGGCACCGGGGAGCTGTTTTTT. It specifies CASSNPTSGGGTGELFF.

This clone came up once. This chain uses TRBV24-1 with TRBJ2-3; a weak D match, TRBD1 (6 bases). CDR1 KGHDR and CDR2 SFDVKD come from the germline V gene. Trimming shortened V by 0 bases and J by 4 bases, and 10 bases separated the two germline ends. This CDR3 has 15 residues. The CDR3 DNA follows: TGTGCCACCAGTGATTTGACGGCAGGGGCAGATACGCAGTATTTT. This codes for CATSDLTAGADTQYF.

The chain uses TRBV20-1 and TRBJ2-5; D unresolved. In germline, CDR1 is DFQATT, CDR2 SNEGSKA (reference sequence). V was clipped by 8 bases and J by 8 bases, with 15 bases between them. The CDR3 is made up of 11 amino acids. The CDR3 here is CSTLHFETQYF. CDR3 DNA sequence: TGCAGTACTCTCCACTTTGAAACCCAGTACTTC.

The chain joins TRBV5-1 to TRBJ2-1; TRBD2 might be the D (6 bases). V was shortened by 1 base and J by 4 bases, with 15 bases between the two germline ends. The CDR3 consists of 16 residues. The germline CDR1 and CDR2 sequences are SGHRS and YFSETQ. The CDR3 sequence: CASSLWSSDSYNEQFF. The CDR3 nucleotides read TGCGCCAGCAGCTTGTGGTCTAGCGACTCATACAATGAGCAGTTCTTC.

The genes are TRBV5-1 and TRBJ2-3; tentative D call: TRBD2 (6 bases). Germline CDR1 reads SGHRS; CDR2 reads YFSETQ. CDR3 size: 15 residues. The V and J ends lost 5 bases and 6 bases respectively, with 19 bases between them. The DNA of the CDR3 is TGCGCCAGCAGGATGGAGGGACGGGCCGGGGATACGCAGTATTTT. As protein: CASRMEGRAGDTQYF.

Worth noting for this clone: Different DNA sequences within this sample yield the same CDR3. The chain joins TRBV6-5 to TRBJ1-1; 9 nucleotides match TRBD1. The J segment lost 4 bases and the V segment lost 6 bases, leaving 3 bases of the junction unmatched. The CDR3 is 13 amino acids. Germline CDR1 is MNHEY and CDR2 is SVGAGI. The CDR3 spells CASRDRGLTEAFF. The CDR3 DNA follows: TGTGCCAGCAGGGACAGGGGCCTCACTGAAGCTTTCTTT.

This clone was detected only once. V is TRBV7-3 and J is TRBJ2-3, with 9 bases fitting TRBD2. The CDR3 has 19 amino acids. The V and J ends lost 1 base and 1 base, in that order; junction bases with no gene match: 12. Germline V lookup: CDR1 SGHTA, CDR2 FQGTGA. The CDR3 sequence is CASSLMAPGSGGRTDTQYF. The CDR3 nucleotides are TGTGCCAGCAGCTTAATGGCCCCGGGTAGCGGGGGCCGCACAGATACGCAGTATTTT. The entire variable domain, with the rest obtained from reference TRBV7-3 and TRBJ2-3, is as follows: GAGVSQTPSNKVTEKGKYVELRCDPISGHTALYWYRQSLGQGPEFLIYFQGTGAADDSGLPNDRFFAVRPEGSVSTLKIQRTERGDSAVYLCASSLMAPGSGGRTDTQYFGPGTRLTVL.

The CDR3 nucleotides are TGCGCCAGCAGCCAAGCAGGGGGCGTCGATTACTATGGCTACACCTTC. This codes for CASSQAGGVDYYGYTF. The chain carries TRBV4-1 and TRBJ1-2, with TRBD1 matching over 8 bases. CDR1 MGHRA and CDR2 YSYEKL come from the germline V gene. CDR3 length equals 16 residues. The J segment lost 3 bases and the V segment lost 1 base, leaving 7 bases of the junction unmatched.

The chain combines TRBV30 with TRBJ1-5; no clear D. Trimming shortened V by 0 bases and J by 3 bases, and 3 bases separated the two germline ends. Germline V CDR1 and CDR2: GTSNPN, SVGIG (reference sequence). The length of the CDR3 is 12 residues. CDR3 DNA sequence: TGTGCCTGGAGTGTACACAATCAGCCCCAGCATTTT. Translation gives CAWSVHNQPQHF.

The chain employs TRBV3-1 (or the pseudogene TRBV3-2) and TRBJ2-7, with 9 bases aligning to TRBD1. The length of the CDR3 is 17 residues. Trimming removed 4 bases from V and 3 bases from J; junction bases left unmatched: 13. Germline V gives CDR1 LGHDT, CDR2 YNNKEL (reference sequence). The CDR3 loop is CASSPHRGQVRSYEQYF. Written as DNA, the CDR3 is TGTGCCAGCAGCCCACACAGGGGGCAGGTTCGGAGCTACGAGCAGTACTTC.

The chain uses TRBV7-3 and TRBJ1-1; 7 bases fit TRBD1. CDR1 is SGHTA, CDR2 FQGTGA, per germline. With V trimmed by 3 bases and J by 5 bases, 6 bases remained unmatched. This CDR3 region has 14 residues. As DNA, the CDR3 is TGTGCCAGCAGCTTGGGCAGGGGGGAGACTGAAGCTTTCTTT. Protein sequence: CASSLGRGETEAFF.

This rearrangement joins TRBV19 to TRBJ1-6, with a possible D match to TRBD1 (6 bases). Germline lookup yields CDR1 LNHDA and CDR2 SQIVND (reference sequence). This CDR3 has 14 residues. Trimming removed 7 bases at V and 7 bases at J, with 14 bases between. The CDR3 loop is CASKDSLGNSPLHF. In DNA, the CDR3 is TGTGCCAGTAAGGACAGTTTGGGAAATTCACCCCTCCACTTT.

Here the CDR3 reads CASSQNSEYEQYF. Here the CDR3 DNA reads TGTGCCAGCTCACAAAACAGTGAGTACGAGCAGTACTTC. The V gene is TRBV18, the J gene TRBJ2-7; unclear D gene. V shed 4 bases and J shed 4 bases, with 11 bases lying between them. There are 13 residues in the CDR3. Germline V CDR1 and CDR2: KGHSH, LQKENI.

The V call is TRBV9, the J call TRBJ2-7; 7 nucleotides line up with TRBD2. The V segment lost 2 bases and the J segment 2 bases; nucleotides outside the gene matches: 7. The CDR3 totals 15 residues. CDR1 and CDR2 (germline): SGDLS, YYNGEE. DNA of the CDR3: TGTGCCAGCAGCGTTTCCGGGACTAACACCTACGAGCAGTACTTC. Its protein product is CASSVSGTNTYEQYF.

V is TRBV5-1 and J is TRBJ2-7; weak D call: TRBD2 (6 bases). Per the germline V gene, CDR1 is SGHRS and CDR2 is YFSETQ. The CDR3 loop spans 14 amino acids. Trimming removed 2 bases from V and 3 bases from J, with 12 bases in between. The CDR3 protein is CASSFSLGGYEQYF. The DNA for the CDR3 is TGCGCCAGCAGCTTCTCACTGGGAGGCTACGAGCAGTACTTC.

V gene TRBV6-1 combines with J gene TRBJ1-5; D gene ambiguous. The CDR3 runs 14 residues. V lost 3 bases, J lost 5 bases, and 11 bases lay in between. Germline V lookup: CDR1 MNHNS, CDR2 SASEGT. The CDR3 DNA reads TGTGCCAGCAGTGACCTTGCGGGTTATCAGCCCCAGCATTTT. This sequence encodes CASSDLAGYQPQHF.

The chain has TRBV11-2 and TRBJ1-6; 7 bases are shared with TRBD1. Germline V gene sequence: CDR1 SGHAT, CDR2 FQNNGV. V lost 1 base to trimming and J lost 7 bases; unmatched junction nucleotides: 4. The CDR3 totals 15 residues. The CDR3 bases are TGTGCCAGCAGCTTAGCGACAGGGTACAATTCACCCCTCCACTTT. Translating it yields CASSLATGYNSPLHF.

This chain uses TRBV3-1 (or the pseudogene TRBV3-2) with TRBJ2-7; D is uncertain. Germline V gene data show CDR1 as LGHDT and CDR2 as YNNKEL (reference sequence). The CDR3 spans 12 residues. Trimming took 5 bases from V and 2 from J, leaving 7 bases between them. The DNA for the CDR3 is TGTGCCAGCAGCACATTGGCCTACGAGCAGTACTTC. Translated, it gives CASSTLAYEQYF.

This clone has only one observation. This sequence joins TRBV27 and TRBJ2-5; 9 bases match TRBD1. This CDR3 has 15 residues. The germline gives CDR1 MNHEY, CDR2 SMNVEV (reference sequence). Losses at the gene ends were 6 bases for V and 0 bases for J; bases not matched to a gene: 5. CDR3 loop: CASSHDRGYQETQYF. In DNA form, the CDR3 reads TGTGCCAGCAGCCATGACAGGGGGTACCAAGAGACCCAGTACTTC.

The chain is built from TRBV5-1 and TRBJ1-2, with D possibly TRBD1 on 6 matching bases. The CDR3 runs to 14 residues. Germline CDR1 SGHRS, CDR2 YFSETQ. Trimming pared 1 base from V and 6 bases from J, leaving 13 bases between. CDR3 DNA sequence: TGCGCCAGCAGCTTGTCCAGGGGCATTCATGGCTACACCTTC. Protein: CASSLSRGIHGYTF.

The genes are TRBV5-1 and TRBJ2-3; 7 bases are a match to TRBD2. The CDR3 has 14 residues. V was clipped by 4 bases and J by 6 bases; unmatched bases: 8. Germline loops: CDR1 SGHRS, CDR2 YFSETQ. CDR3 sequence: CASSVDSGGDTQYF. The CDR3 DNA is TGCGCCAGCAGCGTGGACTCCGGGGGGGATACGCAGTATTTT.

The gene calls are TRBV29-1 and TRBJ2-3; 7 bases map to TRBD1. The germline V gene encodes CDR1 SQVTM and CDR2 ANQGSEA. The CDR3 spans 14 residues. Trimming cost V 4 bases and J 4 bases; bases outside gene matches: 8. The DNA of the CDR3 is TGCAGCGTTGTGGCAGGGACAGCCCCAGATACGCAGTATTTT. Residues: CSVVAGTAPDTQYF.

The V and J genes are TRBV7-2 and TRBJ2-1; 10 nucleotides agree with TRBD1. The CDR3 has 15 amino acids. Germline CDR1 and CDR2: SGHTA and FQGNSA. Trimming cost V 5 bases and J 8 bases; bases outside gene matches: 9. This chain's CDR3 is CASSSQTGGKDEQFF. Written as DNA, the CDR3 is TGTGCCAGCAGCAGCCAGACAGGGGGCAAAGATGAGCAGTTCTTC.

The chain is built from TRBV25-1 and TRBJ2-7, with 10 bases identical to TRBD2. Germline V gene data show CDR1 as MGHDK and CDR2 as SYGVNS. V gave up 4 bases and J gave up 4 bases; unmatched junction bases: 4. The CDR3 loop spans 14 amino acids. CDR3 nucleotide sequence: TGTGCCAGCAGTGCACTAGCGGGACCTTACGAGCAGTACTTC. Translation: CASSALAGPYEQYF.

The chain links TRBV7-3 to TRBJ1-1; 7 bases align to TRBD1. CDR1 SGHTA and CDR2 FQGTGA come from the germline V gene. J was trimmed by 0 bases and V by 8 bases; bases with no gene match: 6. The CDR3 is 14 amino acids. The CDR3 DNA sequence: TGTGCCAGCTCCCCGACAGGGATGAACACTGAAGCTTTCTTT. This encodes CASSPTGMNTEAFF. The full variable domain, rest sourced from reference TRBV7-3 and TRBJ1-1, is GAGVSQTPSNKVTEKGKYVELRCDPISGHTALYWYRQSLGQGPEFLIYFQGTGAADDSGLPNDRFFAVRPEGSVSTLKIQRTERGDSAVYLCASSPTGMNTEAFFGQGTRLTVV.

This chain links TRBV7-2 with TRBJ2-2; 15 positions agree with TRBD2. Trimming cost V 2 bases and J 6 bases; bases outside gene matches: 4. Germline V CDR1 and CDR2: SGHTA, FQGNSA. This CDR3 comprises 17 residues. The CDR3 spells CASSLRTSGRVAGELFF. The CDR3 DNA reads TGTGCCAGCAGCTTAAGGACTAGCGGGAGGGTGGCCGGGGAGCTGTTTTTT.